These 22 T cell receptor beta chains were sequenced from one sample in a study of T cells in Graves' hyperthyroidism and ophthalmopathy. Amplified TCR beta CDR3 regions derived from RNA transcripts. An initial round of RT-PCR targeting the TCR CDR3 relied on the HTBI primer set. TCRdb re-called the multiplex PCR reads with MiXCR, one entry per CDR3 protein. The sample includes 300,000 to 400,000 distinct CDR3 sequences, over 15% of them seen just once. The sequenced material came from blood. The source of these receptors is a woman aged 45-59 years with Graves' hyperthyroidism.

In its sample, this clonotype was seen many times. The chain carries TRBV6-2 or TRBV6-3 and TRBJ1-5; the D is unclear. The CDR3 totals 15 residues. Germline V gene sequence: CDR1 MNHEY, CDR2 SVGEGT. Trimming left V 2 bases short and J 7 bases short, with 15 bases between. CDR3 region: CASSYDGLEWQPQHF. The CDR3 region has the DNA TGTGCCAGCAGTTACGATGGATTGGAGTGGCAGCCCCAGCATTTT.

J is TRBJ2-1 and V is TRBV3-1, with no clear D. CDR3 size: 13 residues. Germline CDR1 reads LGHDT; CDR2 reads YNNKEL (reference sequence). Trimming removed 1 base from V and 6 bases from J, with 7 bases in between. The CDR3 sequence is CASSQGIANEQFF. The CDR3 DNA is TGTGCCAGCAGCCAAGGTATTGCCAATGAGCAGTTCTTC.

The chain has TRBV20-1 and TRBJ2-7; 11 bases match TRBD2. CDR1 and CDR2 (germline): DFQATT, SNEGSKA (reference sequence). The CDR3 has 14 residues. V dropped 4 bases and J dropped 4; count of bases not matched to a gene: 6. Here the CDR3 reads CSATPWTSGYEQYF. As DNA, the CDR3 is TGCAGTGCTACCCCCTGGACTAGCGGGTACGAGCAGTACTTC.

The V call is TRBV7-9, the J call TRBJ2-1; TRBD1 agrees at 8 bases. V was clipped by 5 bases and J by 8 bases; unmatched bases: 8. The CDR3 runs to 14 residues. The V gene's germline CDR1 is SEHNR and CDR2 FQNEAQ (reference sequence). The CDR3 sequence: CASSTAQGADEQFF. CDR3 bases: TGTGCCAGCAGCACCGCCCAGGGGGCCGATGAGCAGTTCTTC.

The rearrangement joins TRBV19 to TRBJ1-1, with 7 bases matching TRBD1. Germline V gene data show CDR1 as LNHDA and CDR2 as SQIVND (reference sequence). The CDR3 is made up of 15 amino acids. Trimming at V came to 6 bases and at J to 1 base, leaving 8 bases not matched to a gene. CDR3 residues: CASRGRTGQNTEAFF. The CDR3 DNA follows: TGTGCCAGTAGAGGTAGGACAGGCCAGAACACTGAAGCTTTCTTT. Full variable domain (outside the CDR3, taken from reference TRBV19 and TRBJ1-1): DGGITQSPKYLFRKEGQNVTLSCEQNLNHDAMYWYRQDPGQGLRLIYYSQIVNDFQKGDIAEGYSVSREKKESFPLTVTSAQKNPTAFYLCASRGRTGQNTEAFFGQGTRLTVV.

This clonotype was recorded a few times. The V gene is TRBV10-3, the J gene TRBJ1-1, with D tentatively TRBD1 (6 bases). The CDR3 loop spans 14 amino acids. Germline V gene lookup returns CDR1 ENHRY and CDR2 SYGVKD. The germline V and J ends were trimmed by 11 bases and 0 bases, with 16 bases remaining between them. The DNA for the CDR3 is TGTGCCTCGGGGACATCTATCATGAACACTGAAGCTTTCTTT. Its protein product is CASGTSIMNTEAFF.

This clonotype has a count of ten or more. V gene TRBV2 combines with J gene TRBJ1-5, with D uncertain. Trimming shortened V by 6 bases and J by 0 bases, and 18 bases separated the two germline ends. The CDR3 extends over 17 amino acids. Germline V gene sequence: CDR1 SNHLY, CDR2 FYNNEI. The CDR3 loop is CASSLARTGYSNQPQHF. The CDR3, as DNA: TGTGCCAGCAGCCTTGCGAGGACGGGTTATAGCAATCAGCCCCAGCATTTT.

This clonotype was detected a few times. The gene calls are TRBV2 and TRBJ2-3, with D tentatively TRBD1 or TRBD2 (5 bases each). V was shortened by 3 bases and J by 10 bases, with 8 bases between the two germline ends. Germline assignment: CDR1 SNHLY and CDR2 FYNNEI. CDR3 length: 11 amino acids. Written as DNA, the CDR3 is TGTGCCAGCAGTGAGGGGCGGGCGCAGTATTTT. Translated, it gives CASSEGRAQYF.

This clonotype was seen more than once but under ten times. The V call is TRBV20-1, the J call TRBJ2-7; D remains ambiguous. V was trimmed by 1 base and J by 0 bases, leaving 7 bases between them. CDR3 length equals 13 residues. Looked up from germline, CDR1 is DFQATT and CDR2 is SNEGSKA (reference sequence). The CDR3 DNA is TGCAGTGCTAGAGTTCCTGCCTCCTACGAGCAGTACTTC. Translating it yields CSARVPASYEQYF.

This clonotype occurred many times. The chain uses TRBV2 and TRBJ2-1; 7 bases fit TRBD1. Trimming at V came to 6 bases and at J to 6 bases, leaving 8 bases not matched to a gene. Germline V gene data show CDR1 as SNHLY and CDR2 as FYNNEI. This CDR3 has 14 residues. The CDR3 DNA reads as TGTGCCAGCAGCGTAGACAGGGACGGCAATGAGCAGTTCTTC. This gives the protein CASSVDRDGNEQFF.

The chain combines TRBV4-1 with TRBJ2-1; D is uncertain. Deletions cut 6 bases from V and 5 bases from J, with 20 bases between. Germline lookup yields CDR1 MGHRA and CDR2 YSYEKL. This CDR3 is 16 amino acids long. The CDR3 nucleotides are TGCGCCAGCAGTCACCCGGGCCACGCAATGGACAATGAGCAGTTCTTC. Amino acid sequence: CASSHPGHAMDNEQFF.

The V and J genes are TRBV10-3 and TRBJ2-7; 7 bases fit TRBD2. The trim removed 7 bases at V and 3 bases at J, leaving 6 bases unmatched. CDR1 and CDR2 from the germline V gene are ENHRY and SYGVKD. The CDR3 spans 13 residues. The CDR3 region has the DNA TGTGCCATCAACGCCGGGGACTACTACGAGCAGTACTTC. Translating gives CAINAGDYYEQYF.

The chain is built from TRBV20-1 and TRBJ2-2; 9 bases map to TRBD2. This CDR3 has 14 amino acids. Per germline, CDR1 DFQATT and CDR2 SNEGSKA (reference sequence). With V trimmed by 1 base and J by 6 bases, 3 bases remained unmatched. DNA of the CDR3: TGCAGTGCTAGAGGGGCGGGAGGGCCCGGGGAGCTGTTTTTT. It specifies CSARGAGGPGELFF.

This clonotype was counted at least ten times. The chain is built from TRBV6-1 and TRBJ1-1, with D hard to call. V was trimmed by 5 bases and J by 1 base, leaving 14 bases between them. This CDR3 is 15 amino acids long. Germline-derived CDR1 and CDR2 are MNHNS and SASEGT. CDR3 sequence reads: CASSSTGRQNTEAFF. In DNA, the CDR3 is TGTGCCAGCAGTTCCACGGGAAGACAGAACACTGAAGCTTTCTTT.

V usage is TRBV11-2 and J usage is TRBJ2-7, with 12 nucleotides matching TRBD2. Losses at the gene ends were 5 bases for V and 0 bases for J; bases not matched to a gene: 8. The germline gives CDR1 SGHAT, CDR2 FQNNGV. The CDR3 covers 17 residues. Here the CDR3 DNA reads TGTGCCAGCAGCCAAGATGAACTAGCGGGAGGCTCCTACGAGCAGTACTTC. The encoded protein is CASSQDELAGGSYEQYF.

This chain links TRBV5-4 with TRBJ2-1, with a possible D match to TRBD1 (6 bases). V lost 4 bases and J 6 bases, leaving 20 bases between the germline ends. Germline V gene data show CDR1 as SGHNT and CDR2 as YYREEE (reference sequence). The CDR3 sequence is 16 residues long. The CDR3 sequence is CASSKDSNTIVNEQFF. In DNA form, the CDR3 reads TGTGCCAGCAGCAAGGACAGCAACACTATTGTCAATGAGCAGTTCTTC.

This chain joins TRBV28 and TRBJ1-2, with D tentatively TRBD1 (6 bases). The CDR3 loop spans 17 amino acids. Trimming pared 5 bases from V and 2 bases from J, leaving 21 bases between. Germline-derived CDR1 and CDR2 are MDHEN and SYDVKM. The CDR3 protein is CASSSTGTPQGNYGYTF. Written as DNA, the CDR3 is TGTGCCAGCAGTAGTACCGGGACACCCCAAGGGAACTATGGCTACACCTTC.

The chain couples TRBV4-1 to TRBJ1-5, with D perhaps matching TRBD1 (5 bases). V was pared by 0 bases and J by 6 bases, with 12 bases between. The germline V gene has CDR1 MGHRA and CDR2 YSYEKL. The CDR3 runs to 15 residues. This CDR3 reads CASSQEGTETQPQHF. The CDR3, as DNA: TGCGCCAGCAGCCAAGAGGGGACCGAGACTCAGCCCCAGCATTTT.

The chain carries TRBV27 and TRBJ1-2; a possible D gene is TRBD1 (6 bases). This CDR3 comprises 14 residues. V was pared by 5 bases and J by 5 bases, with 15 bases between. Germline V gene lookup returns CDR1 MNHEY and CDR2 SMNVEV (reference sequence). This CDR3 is CASSLKGGSYGYTF. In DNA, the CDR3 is TGTGCCAGCAGTCTAAAGGGGGGTTCATATGGCTACACCTTC.

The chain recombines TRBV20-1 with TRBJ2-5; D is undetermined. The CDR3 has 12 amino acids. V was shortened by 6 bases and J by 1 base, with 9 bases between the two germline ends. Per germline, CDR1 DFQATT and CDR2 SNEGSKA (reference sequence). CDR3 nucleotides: TGCAGTGCAGCCGGGTCCCAAGAGACCCAGTACTTC. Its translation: CSAAGSQETQYF.

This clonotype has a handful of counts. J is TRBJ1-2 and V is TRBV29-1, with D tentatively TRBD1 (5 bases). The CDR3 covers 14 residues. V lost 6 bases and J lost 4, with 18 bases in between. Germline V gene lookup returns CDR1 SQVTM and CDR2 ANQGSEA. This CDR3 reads CSVDYPGRSYGYTF. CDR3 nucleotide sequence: TGCAGCGTCGATTACCCGGGACGGAGCTATGGCTACACCTTC.

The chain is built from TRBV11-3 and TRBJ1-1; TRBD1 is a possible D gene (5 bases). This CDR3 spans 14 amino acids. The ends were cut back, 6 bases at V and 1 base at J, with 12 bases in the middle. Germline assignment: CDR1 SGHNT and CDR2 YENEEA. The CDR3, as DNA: TGTGCCAGCAGGGCCGGGACGGAGAACACTGAAGCTTTCTTT. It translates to CASRAGTENTEAFF. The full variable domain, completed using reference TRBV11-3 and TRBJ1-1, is EAGVVQSPRYKIIEKKQPVAFWCNPISGHNTLYWYLQNLGQGPELLIRYENEEAVDDSQLPKDRFSAERLKGVDSTLKIQPAELGDSAVYLCASRAGTENTEAFFGQGTRLTVV.